This TCR beta chain was identified during a study of vaccination effects on CD4 cells after COVID-19. Study-wide results and limits: A shortage of convalescent patients and an absence of early post-infection timepoints characterized the study. Among infection- and vaccine-induced clones, marked clonal contraction occurred late after vaccination.

Germline CDR1 reads SGHRS; CDR2 reads YFSETQ. This CDR3 has 14 amino acids. V was pared by 0 bases and J by 5 bases, with 11 bases between. CD4+ T cell isolation took place after 10 days of culture. Vaccinated participants had no history of SARS-CoV-2 infection and tested negative for nucleocapsid antibodies. IL-2 medium took the place of half the medium on both days 3 and 7. The repertoire was sequenced with immunoSEQ multiplex PCR; TCRdb's copy has only in-frame clones and lacks some. The sample has over 65,000 clones; 70% to 80% are singletons. This clone was recorded a few times. Its antigen is currently unknown.

This rearrangement joins TRBV5-1 to TRBJ1-1; a possible D gene is TRBD1 (6 bases). This sequence was found in a human donor who received a COVID-19 vaccine. The sample in question was CD4+ T cells from PBMCs cultured without peptide, obtained before COVID-19 vaccination. CDR3 loop: CASSLGGAGTEAFF. The CDR3 DNA reads TGCGCCAGCAGCTTGGGGGGGGCAGGGACTGAAGCTTTCTTT.